The T cell receptor beta chain described here comes from a study of cytomegalovirus exposure and HLA in healthy donors. Overall study: In an earlier analysis, 90 million to 130 million unique TCR beta sequences were found from approximately 170 million T cells.

Trimming left V 1 base short and J 3 bases short, with 9 bases between. The CDR3 loop spans 14 amino acids. Looked up from germline, CDR1 is PRHDT and CDR2 is FYEKMQ (reference sequence). General study points: Most CMV-associated TCR beta chains appeared HLA-restricted in a later analysis. Reportedly, fewer N-insertions than the approximately 690-donor mean appeared in an Asian-associated ancestry cluster in a later analysis. Across donors, sequencing depth was assumed by presence/absence analyses to be roughly uniform.

The PCR used 60 Vbeta and 13 Jbeta primers. Using immunoSEQ multiplex PCR, the repertoire was profiled, and TCRdb retains in-frame clones only, with some absent. This sample has some 160,000 clones, with roughly 83% found just once. This clone was detected once. Its antigen remains unknown. The sequenced material came from PBMCs. The V gene is TRBV13, the J gene TRBJ1-2; possible D gene TRBD1, 5 bases. This clonotype was sampled from a woman aged 18-35 years in good health and CMV-seronegative. This CDR3 is CASSLASGHYGYTF. The CDR3 region has the DNA TGTGCCAGCAGCTTAGCGTCAGGGCACTATGGCTACACCTTC.